Shown below are 4 T cell receptor beta chains from a single sample sequenced in a study of control samples from healthy donors and cancer patients. Measured with immunoSEQ multiplex PCR; TCRdb has only the in-frame clones, and not every one. In the table there are roughly 47,000 clones, more than 70% of which are singletons. Sequences were obtained from PBMCs. The receptor source for this set is a woman aged 60-70 years with lung cancer.

This sequence joins TRBV9 and TRBJ1-1; TRBD1 matches 8 bases. Germline values: CDR1 SGDLS, CDR2 YYNGEE. The CDR3 has 15 amino acids. J lost 4 bases, V lost 4 bases, and 9 bases had no gene match. The CDR3 sequence: CASSPGQGAGTEAFF. The CDR3 nucleotides are TGTGCCAGCAGCCCGGGGCAGGGGGCCGGCACTGAAGCTTTCTTT.

The chain couples TRBV9 to TRBJ1-1; D gene unclear. Germline V CDR1 and CDR2: SGDLS, YYNGEE. V was pared by 0 bases and J by 5 bases, with 17 bases between. This CDR3 is built from 16 residues. The CDR3 loop is CASSVAFPEPITEAFF. For the CDR3, the DNA is TGTGCCAGCAGCGTAGCCTTCCCCGAACCAATAACTGAAGCTTTCTTT.

V and J are TRBV12-5 and TRBJ2-1; D is ambiguous. Trimming took off 2 bases at V and 2 bases at J, with 7 bases between the two ends. Germline V gives CDR1 LGHNT, CDR2 FRNRAP. This CDR3 contains 14 residues. CDR3 loop: CASGLPPTYNEQFF. Written as DNA, the CDR3 is TGTGCTAGTGGTTTGCCCCCGACCTACAATGAGCAGTTCTTC.

The rearrangement links TRBV6-5 to TRBJ2-7; possible D gene TRBD2, 7 bases. Germline V gene lookup returns CDR1 MNHEY and CDR2 SVGAGI. V was trimmed by 6 bases and J by 5 bases, leaving 20 bases between them. The CDR3 totals 15 residues. Here the CDR3 reads CASSPAGARAHEQYF. The CDR3 DNA reads as TGTGCCAGCAGCCCCGCGGGGGCGCGGGCCCACGAGCAGTACTTC.